One sample yielded the 15 T cell receptor beta chains listed below, sequenced in a study of blood T cell repertoires in COVID-19. Generated by immunoSEQ multiplex PCR, the TCRdb table keeps only in-frame clones and is missing some. The sample includes approximately 120,000 clones, about 82% of them seen just once. The sequenced sample was peripheral blood. These TCRs come from a human donor in a cohort sampled during active COVID-19.

This chain connects TRBV14 to TRBJ1-1; D is unclear. This CDR3 region has 13 residues. Trimming took 4 bases from V and 5 from J, leaving 11 bases between them. CDR1 is SGHDN and CDR2 is FVKESK in the germline V gene. CDR3 nucleotide sequence: TGTGCCAGCAGCCCCTTCCCCAGAACTGAAGCTTTCTTT. As protein: CASSPFPRTEAFF. Looking up the rest from reference TRBV14 and TRBJ1-1 gives the full variable domain: EAGVTQFPSHSVIEKGQTVTLRCDPISGHDNLYWYRRVMGKEIKFLLHFVKESKQDESGMPNNRFLAERTGGTYSTLKVQPAELEDSGVYFCASSPFPRTEAFFGQGTRLTVV.

The rearrangement uses TRBV7-9 and TRBJ2-7; 8 nucleotides match TRBD1. Unmatched junction bases numbered 6, after V lost 4 bases and J lost 4 bases. CDR3 length equals 14 residues. Germline V gene lookup returns CDR1 SEHNR and CDR2 FQNEAQ (reference sequence). The CDR3 spells CASSSTGGKYEQYF. CDR3 nucleotide sequence: TGTGCCAGCAGCTCAACAGGGGGAAAGTACGAGCAGTACTTC.

This clone was seen a few times. The V and J genes are TRBV4-2 and TRBJ1-3; TRBD1 aligns across 9 bases. The CDR3 has 16 residues. Germline V gene sequence: CDR1 LGHNA, CDR2 YNFKEQ. V lost 0 bases and J lost 5; bases outside the gene matches: 5. The CDR3 coding sequence is TGTGCCAGCAGCCAAGAAGGGACAGGGACTAGAAACACCATATATTTT. It codes for CASSQEGTGTRNTIYF.

This chain uses TRBV27 with TRBJ2-1; the match to TRBD1 covers 7 bases. The CDR3 has 18 amino acids. The J segment lost 5 bases and the V segment lost 5 bases, leaving 18 bases of the junction unmatched. Germline assignment: CDR1 MNHEY and CDR2 SMNVEV (reference sequence). CDR3 residues: CASSTPGTVWGNDNEQFF. The CDR3 DNA follows: TGTGCCAGCAGTACCCCCGGGACAGTCTGGGGCAACGACAATGAGCAGTTCTTC.

The chain has TRBV5-1 and TRBJ2-2; no clear D gene. The germline gives CDR1 SGHRS, CDR2 YFSETQ. V was pared by 4 bases and J by 0 bases, with 10 bases between. The CDR3 is 15 residues long. The CDR3 DNA reads TGCGCCAGCAGCGACGGAAGCGCGAACACCGGGGAGCTGTTTTTT. Residues: CASSDGSANTGELFF.

The chain uses TRBV9 and TRBJ2-1; 7 nucleotides agree with TRBD2. With V trimmed by 0 bases and J by 2 bases, 5 bases remained unmatched. Germline V lookup: CDR1 SGDLS, CDR2 YYNGEE. The CDR3 sequence is 16 residues long. The chain's CDR3 is CASSVASGTTYNEQFF. The CDR3 bases are TGTGCCAGCAGCGTAGCTAGCGGTACTACCTACAATGAGCAGTTCTTC.

This clone was counted once. The CDR3 here is CATRSGTDTDTQYF. The CDR3 coding sequence is TGTGCCACCCGTAGCGGGACTGACACAGATACGCAGTATTTT. V and J are TRBV2 and TRBJ2-3; 8 bases are shared with TRBD2. V shed 10 bases and J 2 bases; nucleotides not matched to a gene: 8. The CDR3 consists of 14 residues. Per the germline V gene, CDR1 is SNHLY and CDR2 is FYNNEI. Supplemented by reference TRBV2 and TRBJ2-3, the full variable domain reads EPEVTQTPSHQVTQMGQEVILRCVPISNHLYFYWYRQILGQKVEFLVSFYNNEISEKSEIFDDQFSVERPDGSNFTLKIRSTKLEDSAMYFCATRSGTDTDTQYFGPGTRLTVL.

The J gene is TRBJ2-7, the V gene TRBV6-2 or TRBV6-3; 10 bases agree with TRBD2. The CDR3 spans 17 residues. The ends lost 5 bases at V and 3 bases at J; junction bases unmatched: 13. Germline values: CDR1 MNHEY, CDR2 SVGEGT. The DNA for the CDR3 is TGTGCCAGCAGTGTTCGACTAGCGGGTGGACCGAACTACGAGCAGTACTTC. This sequence encodes CASSVRLAGGPNYEQYF.

This clone occurred a few times. This chain uses TRBV28 with TRBJ1-2; a weak D match, TRBD1 (5 bases). The CDR3 runs to 15 residues. The V and J ends lost 5 bases and 5 bases respectively, with 18 bases between them. Looked up from germline, CDR1 is MDHEN and CDR2 is SYDVKM. The CDR3 coding sequence is TGTGCCAGCAGTCCCGGAGGGACGGCTATGTATGGCTACACCTTC. It specifies CASSPGGTAMYGYTF.

This clone was detected once. CDR3 sequence reads: CASSPHDLGLADPTMGFGTQYF. CDR3 sequence (DNA): TGTGCCAGCAGCCCCCACGACCTGGGACTAGCGGACCCCACAATGGGATTTGGGACCCAGTACTTC. The chain recombines TRBV3-1 (or the pseudogene TRBV3-2) with TRBJ2-5, with TRBD2 matching over 11 bases. This CDR3 contains 22 residues. After removal of 4 bases from V and 7 bases from J, the junction contained 29 bases not matched to a gene. The germline V gene encodes CDR1 LGHDT and CDR2 YNNKEL (reference sequence).

The chain uses TRBV27 and TRBJ2-3, with D possibly TRBD1 on 8 matching bases. The length of the CDR3 is 14 residues. Trimming took off 2 bases at V and 11 bases at J, with 17 bases between the two ends. CDR1 is MNHEY and CDR2 is SMNVEV in the germline V gene (reference sequence). The CDR3 spells CASSLQGASSGQYF. The DNA for the CDR3 is TGTGCCAGCAGTTTACAGGGGGCATCTAGCGGGCAGTATTTT.

CDR3 bases: TGCGCCAGCACGTCACAGGGTACCAATTCACCCCTCCACTTT. Protein product: CASTSQGTNSPLHF. This chain connects TRBV4-1 to TRBJ1-6, with D maybe TRBD1 (6 bases). Trimming took 7 bases from V and 7 from J, leaving 14 bases between them. Germline values: CDR1 MGHRA, CDR2 YSYEKL. CDR3 length: 14 residues.

J is TRBJ2-1 and V is TRBV9; 7 bases map to TRBD2. CDR3 length: 16 amino acids. V gave up 0 bases and J gave up 3 bases; unmatched junction bases: 6. The V gene's germline CDR1 is SGDLS and CDR2 YYNGEE. CDR3 region: CASSVVGEGGYNEQFF. The CDR3 DNA reads as TGTGCCAGCAGCGTAGTGGGGGAGGGAGGCTACAATGAGCAGTTCTTC.

The chain has TRBV27 and TRBJ2-3, with D possibly being TRBD1 (5 bases). CDR3 size: 14 residues. Germline assignment: CDR1 MNHEY and CDR2 SMNVEV (reference sequence). V shed 4 bases and J shed 8 bases, with 16 bases lying between them. CDR3 residues: CASSSASRVTTQYF. CDR3 in DNA: TGTGCCAGCAGTTCGGCGTCCAGGGTAACTACGCAGTATTTT.

The gene calls are TRBV29-1 and TRBJ2-5; 7 nucleotides align to TRBD1. Germline CDR1 is SQVTM and CDR2 is ANQGSEA. This CDR3 has 13 amino acids. The V and J ends lost 4 bases and 5 bases, in that order; junction bases with no gene match: 7. Written as DNA, the CDR3 is TGCAGCGTTGGCGGCAGGGGGTTGGAGACCCAGTACTTC. This encodes CSVGGRGLETQYF.